These T cell receptor beta chains were read from a single sample in a study of blood T cell repertoires in COVID-19. Using immunoSEQ multiplex PCR, the repertoire was profiled, and TCRdb retains in-frame clones only, with some absent. The sample lists some 30,000 clones, around 90% occurring once. Specimen: peripheral blood. Receptors originate from a man aged 55 to 69 with active COVID-19. CDR3s include the opening cysteine and the closing phenylalanine or tryptophan. Fields, in order: clone size, CDR3 length, V gene, J gene, D gene, CDR3 DNA, CDR3 protein. A D gene is named only where the DNA matches it firmly. The listing skips clone size in some rows; elsewhere it reads once, few, many or a size class.

.,14,TRBV7-9,TRBJ1-5,.,TGTGCCAGCAGCTCGACAGGAGTCAATCAGCCCCAGCATTTT,CASSSTGVNQPQHF
.,14,TRBV18,TRBJ1-2,TRBD1,TGTGCCAGCTCACCACGTACGGCACAGGGGGAAAACACCTTC,CASSPRTAQGENTF
.,16,TRBV7-7,TRBJ2-5,TRBD2,TGTGCCAGCAGCTTAGGACTAGCGGGGGGACAAGAGACCCAGTACTTC,CASSLGLAGGQETQYF
few,15,TRBV6-5,TRBJ1-5,TRBD1,TGTGCCAGCAGTTCGGCAGGGGGCAGGGATCAGCCCCAGCATTTT,CASSSAGGRDQPQHF
.,17,TRBV11-2,TRBJ2-2,.,TGTGCCAGCAGCTTAGGCCCCCGGGGGATCAACACCGGGGAGCTGTTTTTT,CASSLGPRGINTGELFF
.,16,TRBV5-1,TRBJ2-2,TRBD2,TGCGCCAGCAGCTCCCGGACTAGCGGGGGCACCGGGGAGCTGTTTTTT,CASSSRTSGGTGELFF
.,15,TRBV4-1,TRBJ1-5,TRBD1,TGCGCCAGCAGCCAAGAGGGACAGGGGGAGCAGCCCCAGCATTTT,CASSQEGQGEQPQHF
.,17,TRBV5-1,TRBJ2-5,TRBD2,TGCGCCAGCAGCACCCTAGCGGGGGGCGGCTCTCAAGAGACCCAGTACTTC,CASSTLAGGGSQETQYF
.,12,TRBV6-5,TRBJ1-1,.,TGTGCCAGCAACCCGGGAGGGCCTGAAGCTTTCTTT,CASNPGGPEAFF
.,16,TRBV4-2,TRBJ1-6,.,TGTGCCAGCAGCCCTACCGACAGGAGCCTTAATTCACCCCTCCACTTT,CASSPTDRSLNSPLHF
.,16,TRBV2,TRBJ2-5,TRBD2,TGTGCCAGCAGTGAAGCAAGAGCGGGGGGAGGAGAGACCCAGTACTTC,CASSEARAGGGETQYF
once,15,TRBV9,TRBJ1-2,.,TGTGCCAGCAGCGCCGTAGGTGCGGGGGACTATGGCTACACCTTC,CASSAVGAGDYGYTF
.,13,TRBV24-1,TRBJ1-1,.,TGTGCCACCAGTGCGGGGGGACGGACTGAAGCTTTCTTT,CATSAGGRTEAFF
.,17,TRBV4-1,TRBJ2-2,TRBD2,TGCGCCAGCAGGGGACTAGCGGGGGGGCCCGACACCGGGGAGCTGTTTTTT,CASRGLAGGPDTGELFF
.,17,TRBV24-1,TRBJ2-5,TRBD2,TGTGCCACCAGTGATGACGCTAGCGGGGGCCCCGGGGAGACCCAGTACTTC,CATSDDASGGPGETQYF
.,15,TRBV14,TRBJ2-1,TRBD1,TGTGCCAGCAGCCCCCTAGGACAGGGCTACAATGAGCAGTTCTTC,CASSPLGQGYNEQFF
.,15,TRBV6-4,TRBJ1-2,TRBD1,TGTGCCAGCAGTCCTCAAGGGGGCCGAGGGTATGGCTACACCTTC,CASSPQGGRGYGYTF
.,15,TRBV4-3,TRBJ2-5,.,TGCGCCAGCAGCCAAGATGCGGGGATGCAAGAGACCCAGTACTTC,CASSQDAGMQETQYF
.,14,TRBV7-2,TRBJ2-7,.,TGTGCCAGCAGCTTAGATCTCTTACAGTATGAGCAGTACTTC,CASSLDLLQYEQYF
.,15,TRBV10-3,TRBJ1-4,.,TGTGCCATCAGTGATGGGGCAGGGGCAAATGAAAAACTGTTTTTT,CAISDGAGANEKLFF
once,15,TRBV10-3,TRBJ1-3,.,TGTGCCATCAGTGAACCGGGGCGGGGTGGAAACACCATATATTTT,CAISEPGRGGNTIYF
.,16,TRBV7-9,TRBJ1-6,TRBD1,TGTGCCAGCAGCACTACGGGACAGGGGTATTATTCACCCCTCCACTTT,CASSTTGQGYYSPLHF
.,14,TRBV14,TRBJ1-1,TRBD1,TGTGCCAGCAGCCGACAGGGGCCGAACACTGAAGCTTTCTTT,CASSRQGPNTEAFF
once,15,TRBV7-8,TRBJ2-2,.,TGTGCCAGCAGCTTTCAGGGGAGAGGTCCCGGGGAGCTGTTTTTT,CASSFQGRGPGELFF